The clone carrying this T cell receptor beta chain is a singleton in its sample. Generated by immunoSEQ multiplex PCR, the TCRdb table keeps only in-frame clones and is missing some. The sample lists about 140,000 clones; just over 85% were seen once. The data are from a study of cytomegalovirus exposure and HLA in healthy donors. V dropped 4 bases and J dropped 6; count of bases not matched to a gene: 6. CDR1 is SGHRS and CDR2 is YFSETQ in the germline V gene. This CDR3 contains 13 residues. This receptor was obtained from a woman between 18 and 29 years old in good health and CMV-seropositive. J is TRBJ1-1 and V is TRBV5-1, with 7 bases identical to TRBD1. Sequencing was performed on PBMCs. CDR3 in DNA: TGCGCCAGCAGCGTTGGACAGGTCTCTGAAGCTTTCTTT. Residues: CASSVGQVSEAFF.